These 22 T cell receptor beta chains originate from one sample sequenced in a study of T cell clones after liver transplantation. Method: immunoSEQ multiplex PCR; TCRdb's copy keeps in-frame clones and lacks some. The sample records fewer than 20,000 clones, approximately 90% being singletons. The sequencing here drew on CD8+ T cells from blood, taken approximately 3.5 years after liver transplant. Source of these receptors: a human patient who received a liver transplant. Some T cells may be graft donor cells.

The chain combines TRBV19 with TRBJ1-1; tentatively, D is TRBD1 (5 bases). Germline V gene data show CDR1 as LNHDA and CDR2 as SQIVND (reference sequence). V lost 9 bases to trimming and J lost 0 bases, with 20 bases between them. The CDR3 length is 16 residues. Here the CDR3 DNA reads TGTGCCAGCAACCCGGGACTCCTTACCATGAACACTGAAGCTTTCTTT. Protein: CASNPGLLTMNTEAFF.

This clone appeared a single time. This chain links TRBV19 with TRBJ2-3, with TRBD2 matching over 7 bases. The V segment lost 5 bases and the J segment 2 bases; nucleotides outside the gene matches: 4. The CDR3 is 14 amino acids. Germline assignment: CDR1 LNHDA and CDR2 SQIVND (reference sequence). CDR3 DNA: TGTGCCAGTAGTCCTAGCGGATTCACAGATACGCAGTATTTT. This encodes CASSPSGFTDTQYF.

The chain carries TRBV10-3 and TRBJ1-1; the D is unclear. V was pared by 8 bases and J by 1 base, with 11 bases between. The CDR3 has 13 amino acids. Germline CDR1 reads ENHRY; CDR2 reads SYGVKD. The CDR3 loop reads CAIASPTNTEAFF. The CDR3 nucleotides are TGTGCCATCGCATCACCTACGAACACTGAAGCTTTCTTT.

The rearrangement links TRBV28 to TRBJ1-5; 7 nucleotides align to TRBD1. The J segment lost 5 bases and the V segment lost 6 bases, leaving 7 bases of the junction unmatched. The germline V gene encodes CDR1 MDHEN and CDR2 SYDVKM. The CDR3 runs to 14 residues. CDR3 in amino acids: CASRPTGAYQPQHF. The CDR3 DNA reads as TGTGCCAGCAGACCCACAGGGGCGTATCAGCCCCAGCATTTT.

This clone was recorded only once. The chain is built from TRBV4-1 and TRBJ2-3; D is unresolved. The V end lost 0 bases, the J end lost 5 bases, and 9 bases lay between the germline ends. Per the germline V gene, CDR1 is MGHRA and CDR2 is YSYEKL. The CDR3 covers 14 residues. The CDR3 DNA sequence: TGCGCCAGCAGCCAAGACAGCGATAAAGATACGCAGTATTTT. It translates to CASSQDSDKDTQYF.

The V gene is TRBV10-3, the J gene TRBJ2-2; 14 bases are shared with TRBD2. The CDR3 is 19 amino acids. Germline values: CDR1 ENHRY, CDR2 SYGVKD. V shed 3 bases and J 3 bases; nucleotides not matched to a gene: 9. The CDR3 DNA reads as TGTGCCATCAGTGAACCGGGACTAGCGGGAGTCGAGGACACCGGGGAGCTGTTTTTT. Translating gives CAISEPGLAGVEDTGELFF.

The chain uses TRBV7-8 and TRBJ2-2; D possibly corresponds to TRBD1 (6 bases). Germline-derived CDR1 and CDR2 are SGHVS and FQNEAQ. With 1 base removed from V and 5 bases from J, the gap between germline ends came to 11 bases. This CDR3 has 15 amino acids. The CDR3 region has the DNA TGTGCCAGCAGCTTAGGCCCAGGGGTAACCGGGGAGCTGTTTTTT. Residues: CASSLGPGVTGELFF.

The chain uses TRBV19 and TRBJ2-3, with 8 bases aligning to TRBD2. V gave up 5 bases and J gave up 5 bases; unmatched junction bases: 6. Germline V gene lookup returns CDR1 LNHDA and CDR2 SQIVND (reference sequence). The CDR3 runs to 14 residues. The CDR3 sequence: CASSPSGWGDTQYF. DNA for the CDR3: TGTGCCAGTAGTCCTAGCGGGTGGGGAGATACGCAGTATTTT.

The chain has TRBV9 and TRBJ2-6, with D perhaps TRBD2 (6 bases). The V end was cut by 3 bases, the J end by 4 bases, with 11 bases between. Germline lookup yields CDR1 SGDLS and CDR2 YYNGEE. This CDR3 comprises 15 residues. CDR3 amino acids: CASSARTTGANVLTF. In DNA, the CDR3 is TGTGCCAGCAGCGCTCGGACTACGGGGGCCAACGTCCTGACTTTC. Full variable domain (rest looked up from reference TRBV9 and TRBJ2-6): DSGVTQTPKHLITATGQRVTLRCSPRSGDLSVYWYQQSLDQGLQFLIQYYNGEERAKGNILERFSAQQFPDLHSELNLSSLELGDSALYFCASSARTTGANVLTFGAGSRLTVL.

The rearrangement uses TRBV6-1 and TRBJ1-5; 9 bases are a match to TRBD1. V was clipped by 6 bases and J by 3 bases; unmatched bases: 3. The CDR3 is 14 residues long. Germline assignment: CDR1 MNHNS and CDR2 SASEGT. The CDR3 here is CASRDRGHNQPQHF. The CDR3 DNA sequence: TGTGCCAGCAGGGACAGGGGTCACAATCAGCCCCAGCATTTT.

The CDR3 spells CASRAALDEQFF. Written as DNA, the CDR3 is TGTGCCAGCAGGGCGGCCCTGGATGAGCAGTTCTTC. The V call is TRBV2, the J call TRBJ2-1; D is uncertain. V was clipped by 6 bases and J by 8 bases, with 11 bases between them. From germline, CDR1 is SNHLY and CDR2 FYNNEI. The CDR3 sequence is 12 residues long.

The chain employs TRBV27 and TRBJ2-7; 7 nucleotides align to TRBD1. The CDR3 runs to 13 residues. Trimming removed 5 bases from V and 3 bases from J; junction bases left unmatched: 4. From germline, CDR1 is MNHEY and CDR2 SMNVEV (reference sequence). CDR3 sequence: CASSPRQGYEQYF. The DNA of the CDR3 is TGTGCCAGCAGTCCGCGACAGGGCTACGAGCAGTACTTC.

This chain links TRBV7-6 with TRBJ1-1; D might be TRBD1 (5 bases). The CDR3 consists of 13 residues. Germline V gene lookup returns CDR1 SGHVS and CDR2 FNYEAQ. V was pared by 4 bases and J by 5 bases, with 11 bases between. The CDR3 region has the DNA TGTGCCAGCAGCTCCTCGGGGGGGACTGAAGCTTTCTTT. Protein product: CASSSSGGTEAFF.

This chain connects TRBV28 to TRBJ2-5; 14 nucleotides agree with TRBD2. The V gene end was trimmed by 5 bases and the J gene end by 5 bases; junction bases not matched to a gene: 4. The CDR3 sequence is 15 residues long. Germline V gene lookup returns CDR1 MDHEN and CDR2 SYDVKM. CDR3 residues: CASSPRLAGGETQYF. The CDR3 DNA reads as TGTGCCAGCAGTCCCAGACTAGCGGGAGGGGAGACCCAGTACTTC.

J is TRBJ2-3 and V is TRBV7-8; D might be TRBD2 (6 bases). Germline-derived CDR1 and CDR2 are SGHVS and FQNEAQ. The V end was cut by 8 bases, the J end by 4 bases, with 10 bases between. The CDR3 is 12 amino acids. The CDR3 bases are TGTGCCAGCGGGAGGTTGGCAGATACGCAGTATTTT. Translating it yields CASGRLADTQYF. Together with reference TRBV7-8 and TRBJ2-3, the CDR3 gives the full variable domain: GAGVSQSPRYKVAKRGQDVALRCDPISGHVSLFWYQQALGQGPEFLTYFQNEAQLDKSGLPSDRFFAERPEGSVSTLKIQRTQQEDSAVYLCASGRLADTQYFGPGTRLTVL.

The count of this clone is one. This sequence joins TRBV4-3 and TRBJ2-1; 7 nucleotides align to TRBD2. CDR3 size: 15 residues. Germline V gene data show CDR1 as LGHNA and CDR2 as YSLEER. Trimming at V came to 1 base and at J to 8 bases, leaving 8 bases not matched to a gene. For the CDR3, the DNA is TGCGCCAGCAGCCAAGTAGGCGGGAGAGGAGATGAGCAGTTCTTC. Residues: CASSQVGGRGDEQFF.

The V call is TRBV9, the J call TRBJ2-1; unclear D gene. The CDR3 has 15 residues. CDR1 and CDR2 (germline): SGDLS, YYNGEE. V was pared by 4 bases and J by 4 bases, with 15 bases between. CDR3 DNA sequence: TGTGCCAGCAGCCCCAAGGGAAGCCCATACAATGAGCAGTTCTTC. Protein sequence: CASSPKGSPYNEQFF.

The genes are TRBV5-8 and TRBJ2-3; TRBD2 aligns across 7 bases. Per the germline V gene, CDR1 is SGHTS and CDR2 is YDEGEE. The trim removed 1 base at V and 2 bases at J, leaving 7 bases unmatched. CDR3 length: 16 residues. CDR3 residues: CASSLSLAVSTDTQYF. The CDR3 nucleotides read TGTGCCAGCAGCTTGAGTCTAGCGGTCTCCACAGATACGCAGTATTTT.

The genes are TRBV7-6 and TRBJ2-1, with no clear D. This CDR3 spans 12 amino acids. Germline CDR1 SGHVS, CDR2 FNYEAQ. V was cut by 2 bases and J by 10 bases, with 9 bases left in between. The CDR3 sequence is CASSLKEAEQFF. Written as DNA, the CDR3 is TGTGCCAGCAGCTTAAAAGAGGCGGAGCAGTTCTTC.

This chain links TRBV30 with TRBJ2-7; tentative D call: TRBD1 (6 bases). The CDR3 runs 11 residues. The V and J ends lost 8 bases and 2 bases respectively, with 10 bases between them. CDR1 and CDR2 from the germline V gene are GTSNPN and SVGIG (reference sequence). CDR3 bases: TGTGCCCGGACAGAGCCCTACGAGCAGTACTTC. Translated, it gives CARTEPYEQYF.

This chain joins TRBV4-3 and TRBJ1-1, with unresolved D. The CDR3 has 13 amino acids. Germline V gene lookup returns CDR1 LGHNA and CDR2 YSLEER. V gave up 2 bases and J gave up 3 bases, with 7 bases separating them. CDR3 nucleotides: TGCGCCAGCAGCCAAAAAAAGGACACTGAAGCTTTCTTT. This translates into CASSQKKDTEAFF.

The chain recombines TRBV11-2 with TRBJ2-1; possibly TRBD2 for D (5 bases). Trimming stripped 0 bases from V and 1 base from J, with 13 bases between. There are 17 residues in the CDR3. Germline loops: CDR1 SGHAT, CDR2 FQNNGV. DNA for the CDR3: TGTGCCAGCAGCTTAGATAGGAGGAGCCCATCCTACAATGAGCAGTTCTTC. Encoded protein: CASSLDRRSPSYNEQFF.